Following are 31 T cell receptor beta chains from one sample sequenced in a study of cytomegalovirus exposure and HLA in healthy donors. The PCR made use of 60 Vbeta and 13 Jbeta primers. Sequencing was performed with immunoSEQ multiplex PCR; in TCRdb, only in-frame clones are kept and a portion is missing. This sample has under 200,000 clones; approximately 79% occur once, and the top ten carry about 2.3%. Sequencing was performed on PBMCs. The receptors derive from a male donor in good health and CMV-seronegative.

The rearrangement joins TRBV5-6 to TRBJ2-3; no clear D gene. Trimming took off 4 bases at V and 3 bases at J, with 6 bases between the two ends. CDR3 length equals 12 residues. The germline CDR1 and CDR2 sequences are SGHDT and YYEEEE. CDR3 sequence reads: CASSLRTDTQYF. CDR3 DNA: TGTGCCAGCAGCCTCAGGACAGATACGCAGTATTTT.

The rearrangement links TRBV5-4 to TRBJ1-4; 8 bases are shared with TRBD1. Looked up from germline, CDR1 is SGHNT and CDR2 is YYREEE (reference sequence). The CDR3 is 15 amino acids. V dropped 5 bases and J dropped 8; count of bases not matched to a gene: 11. CDR3 loop: CASSRPGQEREKLFF. The CDR3 DNA sequence: TGTGCCAGCAGTCGCCCGGGACAGGAAAGGGAAAAACTGTTTTTT.

The chain is built from TRBV5-1 and TRBJ2-4, with D perhaps matching TRBD2 (6 bases). The V gene's germline CDR1 is SGHRS and CDR2 YFSETQ. The ends were cut back, 8 bases at V and 2 bases at J, with 23 bases in the middle. The CDR3 spans 17 residues. The CDR3 spells CASAPLPSDLTKNIQYF. DNA for the CDR3: TGCGCCAGTGCCCCTCTACCTAGCGATTTGACCAAAAACATTCAGTACTTC.

This clone has a handful of counts. The chain combines TRBV6-5 with TRBJ1-1, with D maybe TRBD1 (6 bases). Deletions cut 5 bases from V and 6 bases from J, with 16 bases between. Germline-derived CDR1 and CDR2 are MNHEY and SVGAGI. This CDR3 has 14 amino acids. The CDR3 sequence is CASSERGNKAEAFF. In DNA, the CDR3 is TGTGCCAGCAGTGAAAGGGGGAACAAAGCTGAAGCTTTCTTT.

V usage is TRBV7-2 and J usage is TRBJ2-3, with D possibly being TRBD2 (6 bases). This CDR3 is 14 amino acids long. V was pared by 2 bases and J by 1 base, with 7 bases between. Germline values: CDR1 SGHTA, CDR2 FQGNSA. CDR3 bases: TGTGCCAGCAGCTTACAGCGGGGCACAGATACGCAGTATTTT. It specifies CASSLQRGTDTQYF.

This clone has more than one count but fewer than ten. J is TRBJ1-2 and V is TRBV7-9, with TRBD1 matching over 9 bases. The trim removed 4 bases at V and 3 bases at J, leaving 9 bases unmatched. The CDR3 has 16 residues. The germline V gene encodes CDR1 SEHNR and CDR2 FQNEAQ (reference sequence). The CDR3: CASSSTGTGSHYGYTF. CDR3 DNA sequence: TGTGCCAGCAGCTCAACAGGGACAGGGAGTCACTATGGCTACACCTTC. The variable domain in full, completed from reference TRBV7-9 and TRBJ1-2, reads DTGVSQNPRHKITKRGQNVTFRCDPISEHNRLYWYRQTLGQGPEFLTYFQNEAQLEKSRLLSDRFSAERPKGSFSTLEIQRTEQGDSAMYLCASSSTGTGSHYGYTFGSGTRLTVV.

Note on this clone: This same CDR3 is encoded by further DNA sequences in the sample. CDR3 DNA sequence: TGTGCCAGCTCACCACCAGGGGGCGGTGGCTACACCTTC. Its translation: CASSPPGGGGYTF. The V call is TRBV18, the J call TRBJ1-2; 7 bases map to TRBD1. Germline CDR1 reads KGHSH; CDR2 reads LQKENI. J was trimmed by 7 bases and V by 0 bases; bases with no gene match: 2. The CDR3 contains 13 residues.

This chain uses TRBV4-3 with TRBJ2-3; 10 bases map to TRBD2. J was trimmed by 4 bases and V by 4 bases; bases with no gene match: 11. Germline loops: CDR1 LGHNA, CDR2 YSLEER. This CDR3 spans 17 amino acids. CDR3 sequence: CASSRVPASGGADTQYF. In nucleotides, the CDR3 is TGCGCCAGCAGCCGAGTCCCAGCTAGCGGGGGAGCAGATACGCAGTATTTT.

The V call is TRBV6-1, the J call TRBJ1-2, with D possibly TRBD1 on 6 matching bases. The V gene lost 5 bases and the J gene lost 7 bases, with 14 bases spanning the gap. CDR3 length: 13 residues. CDR1 and CDR2 from the germline V gene are MNHNS and SASEGT. The CDR3 nucleotides are TGTGCCAGCAGTTTTTTGGGGGCGCGTGGCTACACCTTC. It specifies CASSFLGARGYTF.

The chain carries TRBV9 and TRBJ2-2; 7 nucleotides match TRBD1. V shed 2 bases, J shed 1 base, and the junction held 5 bases outside the gene matches. This CDR3 spans 16 amino acids. Germline V gene sequence: CDR1 SGDLS, CDR2 YYNGEE. The DNA for the CDR3 is TGTGCCAGCAGCGTGTCGGGACAGCTGAACACCGGGGAGCTGTTTTTT. Amino acids: CASSVSGQLNTGELFF.

The CDR3 nucleotides are TGTGCCAGCAGACTCCGGGCCGGGATTTCACCCCTCCACTTT. This gives the protein CASRLRAGISPLHF. The chain links TRBV2 to TRBJ1-6; D gene unclear. The germline V gene has CDR1 SNHLY and CDR2 FYNNEI. Trimming stripped 6 bases from V and 9 bases from J, with 15 bases between. CDR3 length: 14 residues.

Ten or more counts support this clone. This chain links TRBV11-3 with TRBJ2-1; D is unresolved. Deletions cut 4 bases from V and 4 bases from J, with 8 bases between. CDR3 length: 13 amino acids. The germline CDR1 and CDR2 sequences are SGHNT and YENEEA. The CDR3 here is CASSSRPYNEQFF. CDR3 sequence (DNA): TGTGCCAGCAGCTCCAGGCCTTACAATGAGCAGTTCTTC.

This clone was seen a single time. The V call is TRBV18, the J call TRBJ1-1; 8 bases are shared with TRBD1. The junction had 9 bases not matched to a gene; V was cut back by 5 bases and J by 4 bases. This CDR3 is built from 15 residues. The V gene's germline CDR1 is KGHSH and CDR2 LQKENI. CDR3 in DNA: TGTGCCAGCTCAGTGGACAGGGTACTTCGCACTGAAGCTTTCTTT. Protein sequence: CASSVDRVLRTEAFF.

The chain couples TRBV27 to TRBJ1-2, with 8 bases that match TRBD1. CDR3 size: 14 residues. J was trimmed by 8 bases and V by 3 bases; bases with no gene match: 8. Germline V gives CDR1 MNHEY, CDR2 SMNVEV (reference sequence). CDR3 residues: CASSFGGRGQGYTF. CDR3 in DNA: TGTGCCAGCAGTTTTGGGGGCAGGGGGCAGGGCTACACCTTC.

V is TRBV25-1 and J is TRBJ1-1; D is unresolved. Germline assignment: CDR1 MGHDK and CDR2 SYGVNS. With 1 base removed from V and 1 base from J, the gap between germline ends came to 16 bases. The length of the CDR3 is 17 residues. CDR3 amino acids: CASSESAAGPPNTEAFF. The CDR3 region has the DNA TGTGCCAGCAGTGAATCGGCCGCAGGCCCCCCGAACACTGAAGCTTTCTTT.

V and J are TRBV19 and TRBJ1-5; 7 bases line up with TRBD1. CDR1 and CDR2 (germline): LNHDA, SQIVND (reference sequence). The CDR3 has 13 amino acids. Germline trimming cut 6 bases from V and 3 bases from J; bases unmatched to any gene: 2. In DNA form, the CDR3 reads TGTGCCAGTAGGACAGGGTACAATCAGCCCCAGCATTTT. Protein sequence: CASRTGYNQPQHF.

This rearrangement joins TRBV6-5 to TRBJ1-2; TRBD1 is a possible D gene (5 bases). With 5 bases removed from V and 8 bases from J, the gap between germline ends came to 9 bases. The CDR3 totals 11 residues. The germline gives CDR1 MNHEY, CDR2 SVGAGI. The CDR3 is CASSTGGGYTF. CDR3 DNA sequence: TGTGCCAGCAGTACAGGTGGCGGCTACACCTTC.

This clone came up a few times. J is TRBJ2-1 and V is TRBV13; TRBD2 might be the D (5 bases). V was cut by 4 bases and J by 8 bases, with 15 bases left in between. From germline, CDR1 is PRHDT and CDR2 FYEKMQ (reference sequence). The CDR3 is 14 amino acids. CDR3 loop: CASSSEDSMDEQFF. For the CDR3, the DNA is TGTGCCAGCAGCTCGGAGGACTCCATGGATGAGCAGTTCTTC.

This clone was observed a handful of times. The chain joins TRBV2 to TRBJ2-5, with D perhaps TRBD2 (5 bases). The CDR3 runs to 13 residues. Trimming took 8 bases from V and 1 from J, leaving 11 bases between them. Germline V gene data show CDR1 as SNHLY and CDR2 as FYNNEI. The CDR3 loop is CASASRGQETQYF. CDR3 nucleotides: TGTGCCAGCGCCTCCCGGGGCCAAGAGACCCAGTACTTC.

The rearrangement joins TRBV10-2 to TRBJ1-2; tentative D call: TRBD1 (6 bases). The V gene lost 2 bases and the J gene lost 4 bases, with 8 bases spanning the gap. From germline, CDR1 is WSHSY and CDR2 SAAADI. This CDR3 is built from 13 residues. CDR3 DNA: TGCGCCAGCAGTGAGGTAGGGGGCTATGGCTACACCTTC. It specifies CASSEVGGYGYTF.

The rearrangement joins TRBV5-1 to TRBJ1-5; TRBD1 matches at 7 bases. The CDR3 contains 15 residues. The germline gives CDR1 SGHRS, CDR2 YFSETQ. V was pared by 2 bases and J by 3 bases, with 5 bases of the junction left unmatched. CDR3 amino acids: CASSLSGQNNQPQHF. CDR3 coding DNA: TGCGCCAGCAGCTTATCGGGACAGAACAATCAGCCCCAGCATTTT.

The chain combines TRBV18 with TRBJ1-2; D call uncertain. The CDR3 is 14 amino acids. CDR1 is KGHSH, CDR2 LQKENI, per germline. V gave up 1 base and J gave up 8 bases, with 14 bases separating them. CDR3 coding DNA: TGTGCCAGCTCACCACTAAACCTAGCGGGCGGCTACACCTTC. Protein: CASSPLNLAGGYTF.

This chain uses TRBV4-1 with TRBJ1-2, with D possibly matching TRBD1 (6 bases). Germline V CDR1 and CDR2: MGHRA, YSYEKL. The germline V and J ends were trimmed by 3 bases and 4 bases, with 15 bases remaining between them. The CDR3 extends over 15 amino acids. CDR3 DNA: TGCGCCAGCAGCCATATAACAGGGAATGGCTATGGCTACACCTTC. It codes for CASSHITGNGYGYTF.

The V call is TRBV7-2, the J call TRBJ2-5; 7 bases map to TRBD2. Germline loops: CDR1 SGHTA, CDR2 FQGNSA. The CDR3 is 17 amino acids. The V gene end was trimmed by 0 bases and the J gene end by 5 bases; junction bases not matched to a gene: 12. The DNA for the CDR3 is TGTGCCAGCAGCTTAGCCTGGACTAGAGGCCTCGGGGAGACCCAGTACTTC. It yields the protein CASSLAWTRGLGETQYF.

V is TRBV7-2 and J is TRBJ1-4; 9 bases match TRBD1. V shed 4 bases and J 3 bases; nucleotides not matched to a gene: 15. The CDR3 sequence is 19 residues long. Germline-derived CDR1 and CDR2 are SGHTA and FQGNSA. The CDR3 here is CASSSNKYTGGYSNEKLFF. CDR3 DNA sequence: TGTGCCAGCAGCTCCAATAAGTATACAGGGGGCTATTCTAATGAAAAACTGTTTTTT.

This clone showed up just a few times. This chain joins TRBV27 and TRBJ1-2; tentatively, D is TRBD1 (6 bases). Germline V gene lookup returns CDR1 MNHEY and CDR2 SMNVEV (reference sequence). Trimming cost V 5 bases and J 5 bases, with 12 bases left between them. This CDR3 comprises 13 residues. The CDR3 DNA reads TGTGCCAGCAGTAACGACAGGAGGTATGGCTACACCTTC. This encodes CASSNDRRYGYTF.

This chain uses TRBV11-2 with TRBJ2-7; possible D gene TRBD1, 6 bases. The V gene lost 5 bases and the J gene lost 2 bases, with 13 bases spanning the gap. Germline assignment: CDR1 SGHAT and CDR2 FQNNGV. The CDR3 runs to 14 residues. CDR3 DNA: TGTGCCAGCAGCCATCCTTACAGGGCCTACGAGCAGTACTTC. It translates to CASSHPYRAYEQYF.

The V and J genes are TRBV13 and TRBJ1-5, with D maybe TRBD1 (6 bases). This CDR3 comprises 14 residues. V was shortened by 3 bases and J by 1 base, with 7 bases between the two germline ends. Germline-derived CDR1 and CDR2 are PRHDT and FYEKMQ (reference sequence). The CDR3 DNA follows: TGTGCCAGCAGCTTTAGGGGGAGCAATCAGCCCCAGCATTTT. It is translated as CASSFRGSNQPQHF.

The chain links TRBV25-1 to TRBJ1-1, with no clear D. The germline V and J ends were trimmed by 2 bases and 0 bases, with 10 bases remaining between them. Germline loops: CDR1 MGHDK, CDR2 SYGVNS. The CDR3 extends over 15 amino acids. DNA for the CDR3: TGTGCCAGCAGTGAACAGGAAGGTATGAACACTGAAGCTTTCTTT. Amino acids: CASSEQEGMNTEAFF.

V usage is TRBV5-1 and J usage is TRBJ2-3; 9 bases are shared with TRBD1. This CDR3 region has 18 residues. In germline, CDR1 is SGHRS, CDR2 YFSETQ. The V and J ends lost 4 bases and 0 bases, in that order; junction bases with no gene match: 12. As DNA, the CDR3 is TGCGCCAGCAGCAGAAGCTCCGGGACAGGGAGAAGCACAGATACGCAGTATTTT. It encodes CASSRSSGTGRSTDTQYF. Filled out from reference TRBV5-1 and TRBJ2-3, the complete variable domain reads KAGVTQTPRYLIKTRGQQVTLSCSPISGHRSVSWYQQTPGQGLQFLFEYFSETQRNKGNFPGRFSGRQFSNSRSEMNVSTLELGDSALYLCASSRSSGTGRSTDTQYFGPGTRLTVL.

The rearrangement links TRBV7-9 to TRBJ1-1; TRBD1 matches at 7 bases. This CDR3 contains 15 residues. Trimming cost V 1 base and J 5 bases; bases outside gene matches: 7. Germline-derived CDR1 and CDR2 are SEHNR and FQNEAQ (reference sequence). Written as DNA, the CDR3 is TGTGCCAGCAGCTTAGGACAGGGTTCCAAGACTGAAGCTTTCTTT. Protein: CASSLGQGSKTEAFF.